A selection of T cell receptor beta chains follows, all from one sample in a study of cytomegalovirus exposure and HLA in healthy donors. Only in-frame clones appear in the TCRdb table, and some are missing; sequencing was by immunoSEQ multiplex PCR. The top ten clones hold around 0.37% of a sample with about 170,000 clones, roughly 83% of them seen once. Sequencing was performed on PBMCs. These receptors were collected from a boy between 2 and 15 years old in good health and CMV-seronegative. Both conserved end residues are part of each CDR3. A D gene is named only where the DNA matches it firmly. The size field is filled for only some rows; it gives once, few, many or a size class.

>TRBD1|TRBJ1-1|NA|15|TRBV6-6
TGTGCCAGCAGTTCCGGAAACAGGGGCCGCGTAGAAGCTTTCTTT
CASSSGNRGRVEAFF
>TRBD2|TRBJ2-1|NA|17|TRBV7-9
TGTGCCAGCAGCTTACTCGGACTAGCGGGAGGTTACAATGAGCAGTTCTTC
CASSLLGLAGGYNEQFF
>NA|TRBJ2-7|NA|13|TRBV19
TGTGCCAGTAGTGCCGGGGGTCCCTACGAGCAGTACTTC
CASSAGGPYEQYF
>NA|TRBJ1-1|NA|13|TRBV19
TGTGCCAGTAGTATGTGGCAGATCACTGAAGCTTTCTTT
CASSMWQITEAFF
>NA|TRBJ2-1|NA|15|TRBV7-3
TGTGCCAGCAGCCCGTCCTTGCGGGCGTACAATGAGCAGTTCTTC
CASSPSLRAYNEQFF
>NA|TRBJ2-1|NA|17|TRBV21-1
TGTGCCAGCAGCGCCGAAGCTAGCGGGAGAGCCTACAATGAGCAGTTCTTC
CASSAEASGRAYNEQFF
>NA|TRBJ1-4|NA|13|TRBV19
TGTGCCAGTAGCCCATACAGGATTGAAAAACTGTTTTTT
CASSPYRIEKLFF
>TRBD2|TRBJ2-7|NA|15|TRBV9
TGTGCCAGCAGCGTAGACGGACTAGCGGGAGCCGAGCAGTACTTC
CASSVDGLAGAEQYF
>TRBD1|TRBJ1-4|NA|15|TRBV7-9
TGTGCCAGCAGGCGGACAGGGTATACTAATGAAAAACTGTTTTTT
CASRRTGYTNEKLFF
>NA|TRBJ1-6|NA|15|TRBV6-5
TGTGCCAGCAGTTACTCGGCGGGGAAGTTGGGATCCCTCCACTTT
CASSYSAGKLGSLHF
>NA|TRBJ1-2|NA|14|TRBV6-1
TGTGCCAGCAGTGAGCGAACAGGGTTTGGTGGCTACACCTTC
CASSERTGFGGYTF
>TRBD2|TRBJ2-7|NA|15|TRBV18
TGTGCCAGCTCACCACTAGCGGGAGAAGTCGCCGAGCAGTACTTC
CASSPLAGEVAEQYF
>TRBD1|TRBJ2-5|NA|14|TRBV7-7
TGTGCCAGCAGCTTAGCGCCAGGGGGAGAGACCCAGTACTTC
CASSLAPGGETQYF
>TRBD1|TRBJ1-1|NA|16|TRBV5-1
TGCGCCAGCAGCTTAGGACAGGGGTCTATAGCGGATGAAGCTTTCTTT
CASSLGQGSIADEAFF
>NA|TRBJ1-5|NA|15|TRBV19
TGTGCCAGTAGTATTATGGGGGCTTCTAGTCAGCCCCAGCATTTT
CASSIMGASSQPQHF
>NA|TRBJ1-5|NA|18|TRBV28
TGTGCCAGCAGTTCATCTATACTCCGGGGTCAGAGGCATCAGCCCCAGCATTTT
CASSSSILRGQRHQPQHF
>TRBD1|TRBJ2-1|NA|13|TRBV19
TGTGCCAGTGTCGGGACAGGCTACAATGAGCAGTTCTTC
CASVGTGYNEQFF
>TRBD2|TRBJ2-5|NA|15|TRBV5-1
TGCGCCAGCAGCTTGTCCGCGGGAGCTGGGGAGACCCAGTACTTC
CASSLSAGAGETQYF
>TRBD1|TRBJ2-5|NA|13|TRBV30
TGTGCCTGGAGTGTAGGGACAGGGGAGGAGCAGTACTTC
CAWSVGTGEEQYF
>TRBD1|TRBJ1-5|NA|19|TRBV28
TGTGCCAGCAGTAGCGGCCCGGGACAGGGGGGCTATAGCAATCAGCCCCAGCATTTT
CASSSGPGQGGYSNQPQHF
>NA|TRBJ2-7|NA|13|TRBV7-9
TGTGCCAGCAGTGCAGGGAGGACCTACGAGCAGTACTTC
CASSAGRTYEQYF
>TRBD1|TRBJ1-2|NA|14|TRBV19
TGTGCCAGTAGTATGCCGGCAGGGGGCTATGGCTACACCTTC
CASSMPAGGYGYTF
>TRBD1|TRBJ1-2|NA|16|TRBV5-1
TGCGCCAGCAGCTTGGAATCCGGGACAGGGCCCTATGGCTACACCTTC
CASSLESGTGPYGYTF
>NA|TRBJ2-2|NA|17|TRBV6-1
TGTGCCAGCAGTGTATCGTACAGGGTATCGAACACCGGGGAGCTGTTTTTT
CASSVSYRVSNTGELFF
>NA|TRBJ2-2|NA|13|TRBV7-8
TGTGCCAGCATTTCATCGGGGGCCGGGGAGCTGTTTTTT
CASISSGAGELFF
>TRBD2|TRBJ2-1|once|15|TRBV7-9
TGTGCCAGCAGCTTGGGACTAGCGGTACACGGTGAGCAGTTCTTC
CASSLGLAVHGEQFF
>TRBD1|TRBJ1-2|NA|15|TRBV4-1
TGCGCCAGCAGCCAAGCGGGACAGGGGTTCTATGGCTACACCTTC
CASSQAGQGFYGYTF
>NA|TRBJ2-2|NA|15|TRBV5-4
TGTGCCAGCAGCTCTCCAGGAAGATCCACCGGGGAGCTGTTTTTT
CASSSPGRSTGELFF
>NA|TRBJ1-4|NA|15|TRBV25-1
TGTGCCAGCAGTGAATGGGCAGGAAATAATGAAAAACTGTTTTTT
CASSEWAGNNEKLFF
>NA|TRBJ1-1|NA|10|TRBV29-1
TGCAGCGTCGAGGGAACTGAAGCTTTCTTT
CSVEGTEAFF
>TRBD1|TRBJ2-7|NA|15|TRBV14
TGTGCCAAGAGGTCGGGGACAGGGGACCCCTACGAGCAGTACTTC
CAKRSGTGDPYEQYF
>TRBD2|TRBJ2-7|NA|14|TRBV5-1
TGCGCCAGCAGTTTGCCGGGAGGCTCCTACGAGCAGTACTTC
CASSLPGGSYEQYF
>TRBD1|TRBJ1-4|NA|17|TRBV9
TGTGCCAGCAGCGTATCGGGACAGGGATGGGTCTTCGAAAAACTGTTTTTT
CASSVSGQGWVFEKLFF
>NA|TRBJ1-1|few|14|TRBV5-1
TGCGCCAGCAGCTTTTCTGACAGCAACACTGAAGCTTTCTTT
CASSFSDSNTEAFF
>TRBD1|TRBJ2-2|NA|15|TRBV18
TGTGCCAGCTCCCTACAGGGGTTTCGCACCGGGGAGCTGTTTTTT
CASSLQGFRTGELFF
>NA|TRBJ2-1|NA|15|TRBV5-5
TGTGCCAGCAACCCCGAGGTGAACACGTACAATGAGCAGTTCTTC
CASNPEVNTYNEQFF
>NA|TRBJ2-3|few|14|TRBV7-3
TGTGCCAGCAGCTTAACCGCTGCGCAGGGTACGCAGTATTTT
CASSLTAAQGTQYF
>NA|TRBJ1-2|NA|14|TRBV19
TGTGCCACTGCGCGGGACGTAATGGGCTATGGCTACACCTTC
CATARDVMGYGYTF
>NA|TRBJ1-1|once|17|TRBV4-1
TGCGCCAGCAGCCCGCTGGGGCCAGGAGGGGCGAACACTGAAGCTTTCTTT
CASSPLGPGGANTEAFF
>TRBD1|TRBJ1-1|once|14|TRBV19
TGTGCCAGTAGTCAGAGGGGGCGTGAAACTGAAGCTTTCTTT
CASSQRGRETEAFF
>NA|TRBJ1-5|once|14|TRBV5-1
TGCGCCAGCAGCTTGGGGACGGAGGCTCAGCCCCAGCATTTT
CASSLGTEAQPQHF
>TRBD1|TRBJ2-2|NA|15|TRBV7-2
TGTGCCAGCAGCTTCAGGGGGCGGTACACCGGGGAGCTGTTTTTT
CASSFRGRYTGELFF
>NA|TRBJ2-7|NA|16|TRBV2
TGTGCCAGCAGTGAAGCGGGGGGACAGAGCTCCTACGAGCAGTACTTC
CASSEAGGQSSYEQYF
>NA|TRBJ2-1|NA|14|TRBV27
TGTGCCAGCAGTCTCGGCGGCTCCTACAATGAGCAGTTCTTC
CASSLGGSYNEQFF
>TRBD2|TRBJ2-1|NA|17|TRBV5-1
TGCGCCAGCAGCGTGAAGCGGGAGGGCCTGGGGCACAATGAGCAGTTCTTC
CASSVKREGLGHNEQFF
>NA|TRBJ2-7|NA|12|TRBV28
TGTGCCAGCGGCAGAATCACCTACGAGCAGTACTTC
CASGRITYEQYF
>NA|TRBJ2-1|NA|13|TRBV7-3
TGTGCCAGCAGCTTATCCCCTAACAATGAGCAGTTCTTC
CASSLSPNNEQFF
>NA|TRBJ2-1|NA|12|TRBV7-6
TGTGCCAGCAGCTTCCCGGGCAATGAGCAGTTCTTC
CASSFPGNEQFF
>TRBD1|TRBJ2-1|NA|17|TRBV30
TGTGCCTGGAGTGGACAGGGGGCCCAGAGCTCCTACAATGAGCAGTTCTTC
CAWSGQGAQSSYNEQFF
>TRBD2|TRBJ2-1|NA|16|TRBV7-9
TGTGCCAGCAGCCCTATAGCGGGAATGACCTACAATGAGCAGTTCTTC
CASSPIAGMTYNEQFF
>TRBD2|TRBJ2-7|NA|14|TRBV28
TGTGCCAGCAGTTTAAGGGGAGGGATAAATGAGCAGTACTTC
CASSLRGGINEQYF
>TRBD1|TRBJ1-1|once|13|TRBV2
TGTGCCAGCAGTCGGGACAGCGGCACTGAAGCTTTCTTT
CASSRDSGTEAFF
>TRBD1|TRBJ1-1|NA|17|TRBV27
TGTGCCAGCAGTTCCAGTCCCGGGACAGGGGCCGTGGCTGAAGCTTTCTTT
CASSSSPGTGAVAEAFF
>NA|TRBJ1-2|NA|15|TRBV19
TGTGCCAGTACCTCCCAAATCCTCAGGGGCGGTGGCTACACCTTC
CASTSQILRGGGYTF
>NA|TRBJ2-3|NA|15|TRBV28
TGTGCCAGCAGTTTTGGGAGTCCCGGCACAGATACGCAGTATTTT
CASSFGSPGTDTQYF
>NA|TRBJ2-6|few|15|TRBV2
TGTGCCAGCAGGACAGTGGGGACTGGGGCCAACGTCCTGACTTTC
CASRTVGTGANVLTF